A selection of T cell receptor beta chains follows, all from one sample in a study of cytomegalovirus exposure and HLA in healthy donors. Measured with immunoSEQ multiplex PCR; TCRdb has only the in-frame clones, and not every one. The data contain 210,000 or so clones, about 90% of them singletons. Sequencing input: PBMCs. The receptors here all came from a woman between 18 and 29 years old in good health and CMV-seronegative. CDR3s leave out the opening cysteine and the closing phenylalanine or tryptophan. Each record gives: V gene, J gene, CDR3 protein.

TRBV15	TRBJ2-3	ATRGSRADTQY
TRBV2	TRBJ2-1	ASSRGIGIYNEQF
TRBV7-2	TRBJ2-5	ASSLTGIEQGTQY
TRBV27	TRBJ2-5	ASQALTSGRRETQY
TRBV4-1	TRBJ1-1	ASRQGEFPIQEAF
TRBV4-2	TRBJ2-7	ASSQAADRVVSYEQY
TRBV6-5	TRBJ2-5	ASSHAGGPGETQY
TRBV5-1	TRBJ2-1	ASSGGTTNEQF
TRBV5-1	TRBJ1-5	ASSWKDRDDSNQPQH
TRBV25-1	TRBJ2-1	ASSQDRALGEQF
TRBV15	TRBJ1-5	ATSRHGGVQPQH
TRBV2	TRBJ1-2	ASSEISESYGYT
TRBV4-1	TRBJ2-5	ASSFGLAGPLGETQY
TRBV2	TRBJ1-5	ASSEKRTAQPQH
TRBV6-1	TRBJ1-1	ASRGQLNTEAF
TRBV5-5	TRBJ1-1	ASSLEGQLNTEAF
TRBV4-1	TRBJ2-3	ASSRSPLGDTQY
TRBV27	TRBJ2-1	ASMGLAGYNEQF
TRBV7-2	TRBJ2-7	ASSLALLGNSYEQY
TRBV28	TRBJ1-2	ASRESGGLGYT
TRBV6-5	TRBJ2-7	ASSYSRHPGYEQY
TRBV10-2	TRBJ2-5	ASSESTGSSGETQY
TRBV5-1	TRBJ2-7	ASSLARTSGRSYEQY
TRBV28	TRBJ2-7	ASSTDTYEQY
TRBV6-1	TRBJ2-2	ACKAGLLTGELF
TRBV5-5	TRBJ2-1	ASSPGLAGVNNEQF
TRBV7-9	TRBJ2-1	ASTRSTYNEQF
TRBV4-1	TRBJ1-5	ASSQDLADNQPQH
TRBV9	TRBJ2-2	ASSVAPRAGSGELF
TRBV28	TRBJ2-7	ASSLPLKAYEQY
TRBV27	TRBJ2-1	ASSLGTGVYNEQF
TRBV7-9	TRBJ1-2	ASSQGTFYGYT
TRBV5-1	TRBJ2-1	ASSLRTEVQPNEQF
TRBV6-5	TRBJ1-1	ASSYSGRFTEAF
TRBV7-9	TRBJ2-1	ASHLGPGRSGNEQF
TRBV4-2	TRBJ2-7	ASSRGDSSYEQY
TRBV5-1	TRBJ2-1	ASRNGTSGYNEQF
TRBV7-9	TRBJ2-7	ASSLGGSGIYEQY
TRBV30	TRBJ2-7	AWSNGKPYEQY
TRBV4-1	TRBJ1-1	ASSLGPGTGWPEAF
TRBV27	TRBJ2-7	ASSLSGDSSYEQY
TRBV28	TRBJ2-7	ASSPTGLLSYEQY
TRBV28	TRBJ2-7	ASSFHYEQY
TRBV19	TRBJ2-3	ASSIGQGARTQY
TRBV25-1	TRBJ2-7	ASSTTGAYEQY
TRBV27	TRBJ1-2	ASSLIGTNGGYT
TRBV4-3	TRBJ1-1	ASSPSRGGRMAEAF
TRBV27	TRBJ2-7	ASSFGTGVPYEQY
TRBV2	TRBJ2-1	ASSDGGLAGGYNEQF
TRBV9	TRBJ1-1	ASSERQGAVEGTEAF
TRBV2	TRBJ2-7	ASRRGLDPYEQY